The clone carrying this T cell receptor (beta chain) came up a few times. The record originates from a study of blood T cell repertoires in COVID-19. Study as a whole: The cDNA or gDNA used as material had been derived from T cells, B-cell-depleted T cells, or PBMCs.

The germline gives CDR1 GTSNPN, CDR2 SVGIG (reference sequence). The CDR3 has 15 amino acids. With 5 bases removed from V and 7 bases from J, the gap between germline ends came to 24 bases. Original processing notes: By means of reference gene primer amplification, nucleated cell counts were estimated. Produced via immunoSEQ multiplex PCR; TCRdb's table is partial and in-frame only. D and trimming come from the DNA, and the V and J calls and clone size come from that table. Altogether around 150,000 clones are present, 80% to 90% being singletons, with the ten largest covering approximately 1.1%. The sample was peripheral blood. This chain uses TRBV30 with TRBJ2-7; D perhaps matches TRBD2 (5 bases). This TCR derives from a man aged 35 to 55 with acute or convalescent COVID-19. For the CDR3, the DNA is TGTGCCTGGGCACGGGCCGTTAGCGCTTCTGGTGAGCAGTACTTC. It specifies CAWARAVSASGEQYF.